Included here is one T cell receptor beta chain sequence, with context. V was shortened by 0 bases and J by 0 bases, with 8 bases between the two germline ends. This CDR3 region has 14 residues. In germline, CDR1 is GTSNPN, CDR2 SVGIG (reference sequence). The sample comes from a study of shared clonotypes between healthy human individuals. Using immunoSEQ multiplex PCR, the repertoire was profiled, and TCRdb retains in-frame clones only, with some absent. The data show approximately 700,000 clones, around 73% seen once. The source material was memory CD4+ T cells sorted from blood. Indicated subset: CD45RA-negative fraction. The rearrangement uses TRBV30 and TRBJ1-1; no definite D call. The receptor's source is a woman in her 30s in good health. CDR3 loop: CAWSVDALNTEAFF. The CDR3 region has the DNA TGTGCCTGGAGTGTAGATGCCCTGAACACTGAAGCTTTCTTT.